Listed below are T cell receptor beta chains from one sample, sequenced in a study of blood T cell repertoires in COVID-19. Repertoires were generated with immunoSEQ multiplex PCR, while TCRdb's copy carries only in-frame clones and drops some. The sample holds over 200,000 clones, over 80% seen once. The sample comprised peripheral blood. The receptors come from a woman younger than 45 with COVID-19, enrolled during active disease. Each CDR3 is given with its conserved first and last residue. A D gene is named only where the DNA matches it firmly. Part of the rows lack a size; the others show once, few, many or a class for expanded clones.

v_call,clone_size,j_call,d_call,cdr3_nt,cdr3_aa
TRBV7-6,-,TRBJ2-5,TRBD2,TGTGCCAGCAGCTTCGCCCGTGGGGGACTAGCGGGGGGGCCGGTGGAGACCCAGTACTTC,CASSFARGGLAGGPVETQYF
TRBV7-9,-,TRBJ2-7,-,TGTGCCAGCAGCTTAGGGACTGCCTACGAGCAGTACTTC,CASSLGTAYEQYF
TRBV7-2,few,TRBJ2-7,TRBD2,TGTGCCAGCAGCCCGGCGGGGGGGCCCCGCGAGCAGTACTTC,CASSPAGGPREQYF
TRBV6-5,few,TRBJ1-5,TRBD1,TGTGCCAGCAGGAACAACAGGGGTGGGGATCAGCCCCAGCATTTT,CASRNNRGGDQPQHF
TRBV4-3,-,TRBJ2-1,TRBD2,TGCGCCAGCAGCCCCCTCTTAGCGGGGGACAATGAGCAGTTCTTC,CASSPLLAGDNEQFF
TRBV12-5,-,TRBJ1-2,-,TGTGCTAGTGGTTTGGTTTTGCAGGGGTACAACTATGGCTACACCTTC,CASGLVLQGYNYGYTF
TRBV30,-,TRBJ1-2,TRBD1,TGTGCCTGGAGTGTGGGGACGGGACAGGGTGTTTATGGCTACACCTTC,CAWSVGTGQGVYGYTF
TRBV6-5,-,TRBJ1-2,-,TGTGCCAGCAGCCACGGAGTCTACTATGGCTACACCTTC,CASSHGVYYGYTF
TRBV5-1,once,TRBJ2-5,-,TGCGCCAGCAGCTTGGAGGGGGAGACCCAGTACTTC,CASSLEGETQYF
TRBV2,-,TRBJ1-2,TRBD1,TGTGCCAGCAGCCGACAGGGGGCGGACTATGGCTACACCTTC,CASSRQGADYGYTF
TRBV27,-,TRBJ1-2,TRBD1,TGTGCCAGCAGAAGCCTTGGACAGGACTATGGCTACACCTTC,CASRSLGQDYGYTF
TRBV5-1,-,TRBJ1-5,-,TGCGCCAGCAGCTTGGACGCTCAAGGAGGTCAGCCCCAGCATTTT,CASSLDAQGGQPQHF
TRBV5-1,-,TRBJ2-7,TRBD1,TGCGCCAGCAGCTCGAGGACAGGGGCATACGAGCAGTACTTC,CASSSRTGAYEQYF
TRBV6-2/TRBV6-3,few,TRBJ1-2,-,TGTGCCAGCAGTTACGGGGCGGTAAATGGCTACACCTTC,CASSYGAVNGYTF
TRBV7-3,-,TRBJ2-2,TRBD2,TGTGCCAGCAGCCACGGGACTAGCGGAAACACCGGGGAGCTGTTTTTT,CASSHGTSGNTGELFF
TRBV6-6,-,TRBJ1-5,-,TGTGCCAGCAGTTATAGGTTCCCATCGGGTGAACAGCCCCAGCATTTT,CASSYRFPSGEQPQHF
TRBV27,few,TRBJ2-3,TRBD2,TGTGCCAGCAGTCAGAAGCGGGGGGGCCGAGACGAGGACACAGATACGCAGTATTTT,CASSQKRGGRDEDTDTQYF
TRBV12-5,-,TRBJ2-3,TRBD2,TGTGCTAGTGGTTTGGTATTAGCGGGCGGCACAGATACGCAGTATTTT,CASGLVLAGGTDTQYF
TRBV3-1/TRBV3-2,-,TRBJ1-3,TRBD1,TGTGCCAGCAGACCCGACAGGGCTGGAAACACCATATATTTT,CASRPDRAGNTIYF
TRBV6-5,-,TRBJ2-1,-,TGTGCCAGCAGTCCCGTGACAGATGGCGAGCAGTTCTTC,CASSPVTDGEQFF
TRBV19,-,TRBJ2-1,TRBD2,TGTGCCAGTAGAATGGGGGGTCGGCTAGCGGGAACCTACAATGAGCAGTTCTTC,CASRMGGRLAGTYNEQFF
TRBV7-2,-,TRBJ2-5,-,TGTGCCAGCAGCTCGGGACTTCTGGAGACCCAGTACTTC,CASSSGLLETQYF
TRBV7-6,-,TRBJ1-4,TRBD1,TGTGCCAGCAGCTTAGGAGACAGGGTGAAGGAAAAACTGTTTTTT,CASSLGDRVKEKLFF
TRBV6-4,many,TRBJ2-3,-,TGTGCCAGCAGTGACTCGAGTATGGGAGGAGGGACAGATACGCAGTATTTT,CASSDSSMGGGTDTQYF
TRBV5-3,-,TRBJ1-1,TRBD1,TGTGCCAGAGGAAACACAGGGGTGAACACTGAAGCTTTCTTT,CARGNTGVNTEAFF
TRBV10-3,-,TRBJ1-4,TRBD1,TGTGCCAAACAGGGCCCCGACAGGGGCCCTGCAACTAATGAAAAACTGTTTTTT,CAKQGPDRGPATNEKLFF
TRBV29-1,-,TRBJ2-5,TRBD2,TGCAGCGTTGAAAGCGGGGCTCAAGAGACCCAGTACTTC,CSVESGAQETQYF
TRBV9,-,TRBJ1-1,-,TGTGCCAGCAGCGTCTCGAAGGGGACTGAAGCTTTCTTT,CASSVSKGTEAFF
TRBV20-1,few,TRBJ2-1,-,TGCAGTGCTAGTTTCGGGAGCTTTTCCAATGAGCAGTTCTTC,CSASFGSFSNEQFF
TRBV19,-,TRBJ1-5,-,TGTGCCAGTAGTATCCCCAGTGCCCAGCCCCAGCATTTT,CASSIPSAQPQHF
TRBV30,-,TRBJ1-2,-,TGTGCCTGGAGTGCAGGGATTGGTGGCTACACCTTC,CAWSAGIGGYTF
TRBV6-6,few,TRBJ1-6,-,TGTGCCAGCAGCCCACTCCTTTCTCCCCTCCACTTT,CASSPLLSPLHF
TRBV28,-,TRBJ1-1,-,TGTGCCAGCAGTTTTTGGACCAGGGTGAACACTGAAGCTTTCTTT,CASSFWTRVNTEAFF
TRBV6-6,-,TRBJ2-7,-,TGTGCCAGCAGTTACTCCAGCTACGAGCAGTACTTC,CASSYSSYEQYF
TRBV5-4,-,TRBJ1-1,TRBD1,TGTGCCACTGGAGGGCAGGGGGCGACTGAAGCTTTCTTT,CATGGQGATEAFF
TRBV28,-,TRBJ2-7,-,TGTGCCACTGGGGGGCTAGCGGCCACCTACGAGCAGTACTTC,CATGGLAATYEQYF
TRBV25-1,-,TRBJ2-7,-,TGTGCCAGCAGCCTAACGCACGAGCAGTACTTC,CASSLTHEQYF
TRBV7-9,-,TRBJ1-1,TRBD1,TGTGCCAGCAGCTATGTGGCAGGGGGCATGAACACTGAAGCTTTCTTT,CASSYVAGGMNTEAFF
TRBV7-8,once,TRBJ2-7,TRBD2,TGTGCCAGCAGCCGAGCCGCGGGGGGAGAGTACGAGCAGTACTTC,CASSRAAGGEYEQYF
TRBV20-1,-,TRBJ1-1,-,TGCAGTGCTAGTGCGGGGAACACTGAAGCTTTCTTT,CSASAGNTEAFF
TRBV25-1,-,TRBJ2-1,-,TGTGCCAGCAGGCCGGGAGCTAGCTCCTACAATGAGCAGTTCTTC,CASRPGASSYNEQFF
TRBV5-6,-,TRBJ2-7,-,TGTGCCAGCAGCCAGGGGCACTACGAGCAGTACTTC,CASSQGHYEQYF
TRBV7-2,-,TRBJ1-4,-,TGTGCCAGCAGCTTGATGGGTCTAGAGACTAATGAAAAACTGTTTTTT,CASSLMGLETNEKLFF
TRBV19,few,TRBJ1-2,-,TGTGCCAGTAGTAAACAGGTTAACTATGGCTACACCTTC,CASSKQVNYGYTF
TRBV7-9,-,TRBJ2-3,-,TGTGCCAGCAGTTTATTCACAGGGTCAGATACGCAGTATTTT,CASSLFTGSDTQYF
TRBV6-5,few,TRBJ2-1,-,TGTGCCAGCAGTCCGAGTAGCCTCCACAATGAGCAGTTCTTC,CASSPSSLHNEQFF
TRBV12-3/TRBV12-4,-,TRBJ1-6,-,TGTGCCAGCAGTTTATATGGCTCACCCCTCCACTTT,CASSLYGSPLHF
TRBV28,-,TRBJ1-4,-,TGTGCCAGCAGCCTATCTTGGAAGGGAGAAGAAAAACTGTTTTTT,CASSLSWKGEEKLFF
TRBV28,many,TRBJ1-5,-,TGTGCCAGTTATAACGGGGTAATCAATCAGCCCCAGCATTTT,CASYNGVINQPQHF
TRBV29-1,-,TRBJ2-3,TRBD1,TGCAGCGGCCGACAGGGCGGGTACACAGATACGCAGTATTTT,CSGRQGGYTDTQYF
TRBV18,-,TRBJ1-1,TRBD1,TGTGCCAGCTCACCAGACAGGGAGACTGAAGCTTTCTTT,CASSPDRETEAFF
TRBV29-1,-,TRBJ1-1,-,TGCAGCGTCGACAGGATGAACACTGAAGCTTTCTTT,CSVDRMNTEAFF
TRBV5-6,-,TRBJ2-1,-,TGTGCCAGCAGCTTAACTAGCCGATATTCGGGCAATGAGCAGTTCTTC,CASSLTSRYSGNEQFF